The 27 T cell receptor beta chains in this list originate from one sample, sequenced in a study of T cell changes during pregnancy in multiple sclerosis. Libraries were prepared by immunoSEQ multiplex PCR; TCRdb keeps only in-frame clonotypes and omits some of them. This table has around 100,000 clones, about 94% appearing once. The input for sequencing was peripheral blood, taken in the third trimester of pregnancy. These receptors were taken from a female donor with multiple sclerosis, enrolled in a pregnancy study.

This clone occurred once. This chain connects TRBV19 to TRBJ2-3, with D possibly TRBD1 on 6 matching bases. Germline values: CDR1 LNHDA, CDR2 SQIVND (reference sequence). Trimming stripped 7 bases from V and 1 base from J, with 9 bases between. The CDR3 is 13 residues long. The CDR3 region is CASKGDRTDTQYF. The CDR3 nucleotides read TGTGCCAGTAAGGGGGACCGCACAGATACGCAGTATTTT.

This chain connects TRBV7-8 to TRBJ2-3; TRBD2 is a possible D gene (5 bases). V lost 3 bases, J lost 11 bases, and 15 bases lay in between. This CDR3 is built from 13 residues. CDR1 and CDR2 (germline): SGHVS, FQNEAQ. The DNA of the CDR3 is TGTGCCAGCAGCTTCGAGGGAAAGAGTGGGCAGTATTTT. Protein: CASSFEGKSGQYF.

This chain uses TRBV18 with TRBJ1-2; 7 bases are shared with TRBD1. In germline, CDR1 is KGHSH, CDR2 LQKENI. CDR3 length: 13 residues. The junction had 7 bases not matched to a gene; V was cut back by 4 bases and J by 8 bases. The CDR3 loop reads CASSRDRDSGYTF. The CDR3 region has the DNA TGTGCCAGCTCACGCGACCGGGACAGCGGCTACACCTTC.

This clone occurred once. The chain uses TRBV5-4 and TRBJ2-2; the D gene is possibly TRBD2 (5 bases). The CDR3 consists of 15 residues. Trimming left V 4 bases short and J 1 base short, with 11 bases between. The germline V gene has CDR1 SGHNT and CDR2 YYREEE (reference sequence). The CDR3 bases are TGTGCCAGCAGCCCGGATGGGAGGAACACCGGGGAGCTGTTTTTT. Translated: CASSPDGRNTGELFF.

V usage is TRBV7-6 and J usage is TRBJ2-1; 12 bases agree with TRBD2. The trim removed 3 bases at V and 1 base at J, leaving 7 bases unmatched. Germline CDR1 reads SGHVS; CDR2 reads FNYEAQ. CDR3 length: 18 amino acids. The chain's CDR3 is CASSFRTSGETSYNEQFF. In nucleotides, the CDR3 is TGTGCCAGCAGCTTTAGGACTAGCGGGGAGACTTCCTACAATGAGCAGTTCTTC.

CDR3 region: CATRQGQGGVNEQFF. CDR3 DNA: TGTGCCACCAGGCAGGGACAGGGGGGAGTCAATGAGCAGTTCTTC. This chain links TRBV5-6 with TRBJ2-1, with 11 bases matching TRBD1. V was pared by 9 bases and J by 6 bases, with 11 bases of the junction left unmatched. The CDR3 length is 15 residues. Germline loops: CDR1 SGHDT, CDR2 YYEEEE.

The chain combines TRBV6-6 with TRBJ1-1, with 7 bases fitting TRBD1. Germline V gene lookup returns CDR1 MNHNY and CDR2 SVGAGI (reference sequence). The CDR3 is 15 amino acids. Unmatched junction bases numbered 8, after V lost 2 bases and J lost 5 bases. CDR3 amino acids: CASSYGNRGRTEAFF. CDR3 DNA sequence: TGTGCCAGCAGTTACGGTAACAGGGGAAGGACTGAAGCTTTCTTT.

This rearrangement joins TRBV5-6 to TRBJ2-3; 10 positions match TRBD1. Germline CDR1 is SGHDT and CDR2 is YYEEEE. CDR3 length equals 16 residues. V gave up 4 bases and J gave up 0 bases; unmatched junction bases: 5. The CDR3 nucleotides read TGTGCCAGCAGCGCCGGGACAGGGGAGAGCACAGATACGCAGTATTTT. Translated, it gives CASSAGTGESTDTQYF. The full variable domain, its missing parts supplied by reference TRBV5-6 and TRBJ2-3, is DAGVTQSPTHLIKTRGQQVTLRCSPKSGHDTVSWYQQALGQGPQFIFQYYEEEERQRGNFPDRFSGHQFPNYSSELNVNALLLGDSALYLCASSAGTGESTDTQYFGPGTRLTVL.

The chain combines TRBV4-1 with TRBJ2-1; no firm D call. The CDR3 spans 14 residues. Deletions cut 1 base from V and 3 bases from J, with 7 bases between. Per germline, CDR1 MGHRA and CDR2 YSYEKL. CDR3 loop: CASSQGLVYNEQFF. CDR3 in DNA: TGCGCCAGCAGCCAAGGTCTCGTCTACAATGAGCAGTTCTTC.

The chain couples TRBV7-8 to TRBJ2-1; 12 bases agree with TRBD2. Germline CDR1 SGHVS, CDR2 FQNEAQ. The ends lost 0 bases at V and 7 bases at J; junction bases unmatched: 1. CDR3 length equals 15 residues. DNA of the CDR3: TGTGCCAGCAGCTTAGCGGGACTAGCGGGTAATGAGCAGTTCTTC. Translation: CASSLAGLAGNEQFF.

This rearrangement joins TRBV18 to TRBJ2-3; 7 nucleotides agree with TRBD2. Losses at the gene ends were 2 bases for V and 3 bases for J; bases not matched to a gene: 14. CDR1 and CDR2 from the germline V gene are KGHSH and LQKENI. There are 18 residues in the CDR3. CDR3 sequence: CASSPWAGVGQGTDTQYF. As DNA, the CDR3 is TGTGCCAGCTCACCATGGGCGGGGGTTGGACAAGGTACAGATACGCAGTATTTT.

The chain uses TRBV5-4 and TRBJ1-6; D might be TRBD1 (6 bases). CDR3 size: 17 residues. V shed 4 bases and J shed 3 bases, with 17 bases lying between them. Germline V gives CDR1 SGHNT, CDR2 YYREEE (reference sequence). This CDR3 reads CASSIFRGGDYNSPLHF. For the CDR3, the DNA is TGTGCCAGCAGCATCTTCAGGGGAGGGGACTATAATTCACCCCTCCACTTT.

A few counts support this clone. The CDR3 here is CASTVEGLSSYEQYF. The CDR3 DNA sequence: TGTGCCAGCACGGTCGAGGGCTTAAGCTCCTACGAGCAGTACTTC. The V call is TRBV6-1, the J call TRBJ2-7; maybe TRBD2 (5 bases). The germline CDR1 and CDR2 sequences are MNHNS and SASEGT. The CDR3 is 15 residues long. Deletions cut 7 bases from V and 0 bases from J, with 16 bases between.

CDR3 sequence: CSVVSSGETQYF. Written as DNA, the CDR3 is TGCAGCGTTGTATCGTCAGGGGAGACCCAGTACTTC. The chain uses TRBV29-1 and TRBJ2-5; D is perhaps TRBD1 (5 bases). Germline CDR1 is SQVTM and CDR2 is ANQGSEA. V dropped 4 bases and J dropped 5 bases, with 11 bases sitting between them. The CDR3 is 12 residues long.

The chain has TRBV19 and TRBJ1-5; maybe TRBD1 (5 bases). This CDR3 contains 17 residues. Trimming shortened V by 5 bases and J by 1 base, and 18 bases separated the two germline ends. The V gene's germline CDR1 is LNHDA and CDR2 SQIVND (reference sequence). Written as DNA, the CDR3 is TGTGCCAGTAGTCTTAGGGACGGGGGAATAAGCAATCAGCCCCAGCATTTT. Its protein is CASSLRDGGISNQPQHF. Based on the CDR3 plus reference TRBV19 and TRBJ1-5, the full variable domain is DGGITQSPKYLFRKEGQNVTLSCEQNLNHDAMYWYRQDPGQGLRLIYYSQIVNDFQKGDIAEGYSVSREKKESFPLTVTSAQKNPTAFYLCASSLRDGGISNQPQHFGDGTRLSIL.

V gene TRBV7-8 combines with J gene TRBJ2-7; possibly TRBD1 for D (5 bases). The CDR3 length is 17 residues. CDR1 is SGHVS and CDR2 is FQNEAQ in the germline V gene. The V gene lost 1 base and the J gene lost 6 bases, with 22 bases spanning the gap. CDR3 bases: TGTGCCAGCAGCTTAGATCCCCACAACGGGCAGGGCAGCGAGCAGTACTTC. Translating gives CASSLDPHNGQGSEQYF.

As DNA, the CDR3 is TGTGCCAGCATGGTGTCGGGGGGGATAGAGACCCAGTACTTC. Protein: CASMVSGGIETQYF. The chain combines TRBV6-1 with TRBJ2-5; 8 bases are shared with TRBD2. V trimming: 7 bases; J trimming: 4 bases; junction bases outside the gene matches: 8. The germline V gene has CDR1 MNHNS and CDR2 SASEGT. The CDR3 extends over 14 amino acids.

The gene calls are TRBV27 and TRBJ2-2; the D is unclear. Germline assignment: CDR1 MNHEY and CDR2 SMNVEV (reference sequence). The CDR3 is 15 residues long. Trimming took off 1 base at V and 7 bases at J, with 13 bases between the two ends. This CDR3 is CASSLLTSLGGELFF. CDR3 nucleotide sequence: TGTGCCAGCAGTTTATTGACTTCCCTGGGCGGGGAGCTGTTTTTT.

The chain links TRBV6-1 to TRBJ2-1; D possibly corresponds to TRBD2 (5 bases). The germline CDR1 and CDR2 sequences are MNHNS and SASEGT. There are 17 residues in the CDR3. V lost 4 bases, J lost 3 bases, and 19 bases lay in between. DNA for the CDR3: TGTGCCAGCAGTGCGATGGTAGAGGGAAGTGGCTACAATGAGCAGTTCTTC. Amino acids: CASSAMVEGSGYNEQFF.

V gene TRBV30 combines with J gene TRBJ2-1; TRBD2 matches at 7 bases. The germline V gene has CDR1 GTSNPN and CDR2 SVGIG (reference sequence). The ends lost 0 bases at V and 4 bases at J; junction bases unmatched: 3. This CDR3 is built from 14 residues. CDR3 loop: CAWSVRRGYNEQFF. The CDR3 coding sequence is TGTGCCTGGAGTGTACGGCGGGGGTACAATGAGCAGTTCTTC.

Worth noting for this clone: Sequence at one end of the junction differs from germline and may be a read error. V and J are TRBV6-1 and TRBJ2-5, with 10 bases identical to TRBD1. CDR1 MNHNS and CDR2 SASEGT come from the germline V gene. The CDR3 loop spans 14 amino acids. The CDR3 spells CAGRDRGQQETQYF. Written as DNA, the CDR3 is TGTGCCGGCAGGGACAGGGGACAACAAGAGACCCAGTACTTC.

The chain joins TRBV29-1 to TRBJ1-2, with TRBD1 as a possible D gene (6 bases). Per the germline V gene, CDR1 is SQVTM and CDR2 is ANQGSEA. The CDR3 sequence is 14 residues long. Between the trimmed V and J ends, which lost 7 bases and 2 bases, there was a span of 17 bases. CDR3 amino acids: CSASTGRTNYGYTF. The CDR3 region has the DNA TGCAGCGCTTCGACAGGCAGGACCAACTATGGCTACACCTTC.

The V and J genes are TRBV5-1 and TRBJ2-3; a possible D gene is TRBD1 (6 bases). The V end lost 6 bases, the J end lost 2 bases, and 13 bases lay between the germline ends. CDR1 is SGHRS and CDR2 is YFSETQ in the germline V gene. The CDR3 runs 14 residues. The CDR3 region is CASTRTEPTDTQYF. The DNA for the CDR3 is TGCGCCAGCACAAGGACAGAACCCACAGATACGCAGTATTTT. Filled out from reference TRBV5-1 and TRBJ2-3, the complete variable domain reads KAGVTQTPRYLIKTRGQQVTLSCSPISGHRSVSWYQQTPGQGLQFLFEYFSETQRNKGNFPGRFSGRQFSNSRSEMNVSTLELGDSALYLCASTRTEPTDTQYFGPGTRLTVL.

J is TRBJ2-2 and V is TRBV6-5, with TRBD1 identical over 7 bases. CDR1 MNHEY and CDR2 SVGAGI come from the germline V gene. The CDR3 sequence is 15 residues long. Trimming removed 5 bases from V and 1 base from J; junction bases left unmatched: 4. CDR3 region: CASSTGTENTGELFF. Written as DNA, the CDR3 is TGTGCCAGCAGTACAGGGACAGAGAACACCGGGGAGCTGTTTTTT.

The V gene is TRBV10-3, the J gene TRBJ1-1, with a tentative D call TRBD1 (5 bases). This CDR3 comprises 15 residues. Trimming cost V 6 bases and J 1 base, with 15 bases left between them. Germline CDR1 is ENHRY and CDR2 is SYGVKD. CDR3 region: CAIRGLRGGNTEAFF. The CDR3 DNA reads TGTGCCATCAGGGGACTTAGAGGAGGGAACACTGAAGCTTTCTTT.

As DNA, the CDR3 is TGTGCCAGCAGTTTATCCGGACTGTCGGTGGGCTACACCTTC. Translating gives CASSLSGLSVGYTF. The chain carries TRBV28 and TRBJ1-2; no clear D. V dropped 1 base and J dropped 8 bases, with 14 bases sitting between them. The CDR3 totals 14 residues. Germline V gene sequence: CDR1 MDHEN, CDR2 SYDVKM.

This chain connects TRBV19 to TRBJ2-6, with TRBD2 as a possible D gene (5 bases). CDR1 is LNHDA and CDR2 is SQIVND in the germline V gene (reference sequence). Trimming left V 0 bases short and J 2 bases short, with 5 bases between. There are 15 residues in the CDR3. The CDR3 is CASSIERAGANVLTF. The CDR3 bases are TGTGCCAGTAGTATAGAGAGGGCTGGGGCCAACGTCCTGACTTTC.